The 4 T cell receptor beta chains below come from one sample, sequenced in a study of Graves' ophthalmopathy and Graves' hyperthyroidism (dated by TCRdb to 2016 to 2019). This sample was sequenced with an Illumina HiSeq 2000. TCR beta CDR3 regions were amplified from RNA transcripts for repertoire sequencing. The first round was an RT-PCR using HTBI primers with the Qiagen OneStep RT-PCR kit, and this first round was followed by a second-round multiplex PCR, then size selection and purification. TCRdb reworked the public reads: Q25 trimming with fastp, MiXCR clone assembly, productive beta chains retained. A single entry per CDR3 protein holds the most common genes and DNA from its merged rows. The sample table holds 1 million to 1.3 million distinct CDR3 sequences, of which approximately 35% were seen once. Approximately 12% of the sample is in the top ten clones. Sequenced: peripheral blood or thyroid tissue (not recorded which). These receptors originate from an adult man with Graves' hyperthyroidism.

V is TRBV6-5 and J is TRBJ2-6; maybe TRBD2 (7 bases). V was pared by 2 bases and J by 1 base, with 12 bases between. The CDR3 is made up of 17 amino acids. The germline gives CDR1 MNHEY, CDR2 SVGAGI. This CDR3 is CASSYAGAPSGANVLTF. In DNA form, the CDR3 reads TGTGCCAGCAGTTACGCGGGGGCCCCGTCTGGGGCCAACGTCCTGACTTTC.

The rearrangement links TRBV10-3 to TRBJ2-6; a possible D gene is TRBD1 (6 bases). Germline CDR1 is ENHRY and CDR2 is SYGVKD. Trimming cost V 4 bases and J 4 bases, with 11 bases left between them. This CDR3 has 15 residues. The CDR3 DNA reads TGTGCCATCAGTGTAACAGGGTACGGGGCCAACGTCCTGACTTTC. This translates into CAISVTGYGANVLTF.

This clonotype was counted only a few times. The chain is built from TRBV6-1 and TRBJ1-1; tentative D call: TRBD1 (6 bases). This CDR3 region has 11 residues. V shed 5 bases and J shed 12 bases, with 13 bases lying between them. Germline-derived CDR1 and CDR2 are MNHNS and SASEGT. The CDR3 spells CASSYPGTPFF. CDR3 in DNA: TGTGCCAGCAGTTACCCCGGGACACCTTTCTTT.

Note on this clonotype: This sequence may be a read error, since a much larger clone differs from it by one base. The chain recombines TRBV20-1 with TRBJ2-7, with 8 bases that match TRBD2. The CDR3 spans 14 residues. Germline V gene sequence: CDR1 DFQATT, CDR2 SNEGSKA (reference sequence). V lost 1 base and J lost 2; bases outside the gene matches: 4. This CDR3 reads CSARGNSGTYEQYF. DNA of the CDR3: TGCAGTGCTAGAGGAAATAGCGGGACCTACGAGCAGTACTTC.